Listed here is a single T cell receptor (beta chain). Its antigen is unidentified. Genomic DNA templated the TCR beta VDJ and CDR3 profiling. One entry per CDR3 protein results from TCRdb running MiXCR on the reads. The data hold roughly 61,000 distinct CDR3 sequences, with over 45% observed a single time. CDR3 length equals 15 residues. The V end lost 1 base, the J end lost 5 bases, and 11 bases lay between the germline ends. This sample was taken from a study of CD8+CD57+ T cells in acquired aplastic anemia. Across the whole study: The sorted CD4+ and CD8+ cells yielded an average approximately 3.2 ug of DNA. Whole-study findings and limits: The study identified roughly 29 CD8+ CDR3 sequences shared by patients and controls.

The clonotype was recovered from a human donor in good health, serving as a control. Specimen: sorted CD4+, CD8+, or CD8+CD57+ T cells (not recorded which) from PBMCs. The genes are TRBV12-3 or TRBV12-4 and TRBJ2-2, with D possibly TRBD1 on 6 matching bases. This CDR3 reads CASSLGTVGTGELFF. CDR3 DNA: TGTGCCAGCAGTTTAGGGACAGTTGGTACCGGGGAGCTGTTTTTT.